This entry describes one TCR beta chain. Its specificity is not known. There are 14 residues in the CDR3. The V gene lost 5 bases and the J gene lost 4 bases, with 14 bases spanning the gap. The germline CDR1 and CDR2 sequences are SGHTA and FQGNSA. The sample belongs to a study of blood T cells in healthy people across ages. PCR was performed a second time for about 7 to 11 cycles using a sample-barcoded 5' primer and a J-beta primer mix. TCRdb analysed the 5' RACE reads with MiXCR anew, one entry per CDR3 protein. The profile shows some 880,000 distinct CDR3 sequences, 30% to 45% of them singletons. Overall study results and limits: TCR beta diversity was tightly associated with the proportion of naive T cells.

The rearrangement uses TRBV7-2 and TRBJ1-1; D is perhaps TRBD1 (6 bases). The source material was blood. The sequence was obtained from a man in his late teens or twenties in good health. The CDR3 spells CASSHGTPVTEAFF. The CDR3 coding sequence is TGTGCCAGCAGCCACGGGACACCCGTCACTGAAGCTTTCTTT.